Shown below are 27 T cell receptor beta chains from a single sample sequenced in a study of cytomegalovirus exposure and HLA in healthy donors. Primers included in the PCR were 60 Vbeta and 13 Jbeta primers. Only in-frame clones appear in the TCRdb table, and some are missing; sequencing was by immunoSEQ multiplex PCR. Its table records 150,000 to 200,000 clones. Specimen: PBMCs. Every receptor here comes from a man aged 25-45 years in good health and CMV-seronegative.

CDR3: CAWSRDRTAYSNQPQHF. In nucleotides, the CDR3 is TGTGCCTGGAGTAGGGACAGGACCGCTTATAGCAATCAGCCCCAGCATTTT. The chain has TRBV30 and TRBJ1-5; 8 bases are a match to TRBD1. Unmatched junction bases numbered 9, after V lost 2 bases and J lost 0 bases. There are 17 residues in the CDR3. Germline CDR1 GTSNPN, CDR2 SVGIG (reference sequence).

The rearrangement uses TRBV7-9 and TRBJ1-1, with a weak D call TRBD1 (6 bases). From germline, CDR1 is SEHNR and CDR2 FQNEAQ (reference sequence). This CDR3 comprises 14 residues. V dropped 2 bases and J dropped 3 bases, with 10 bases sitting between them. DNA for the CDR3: TGTGCCAGCAGCTTACAGGGGACGGACACTGAAGCTTTCTTT. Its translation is CASSLQGTDTEAFF.

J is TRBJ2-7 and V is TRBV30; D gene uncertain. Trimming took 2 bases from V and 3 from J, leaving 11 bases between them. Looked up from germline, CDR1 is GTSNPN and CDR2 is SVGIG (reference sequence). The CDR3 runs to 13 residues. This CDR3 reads CAWSLEVSYEQYF. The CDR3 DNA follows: TGTGCCTGGAGTCTAGAGGTCAGCTACGAGCAGTACTTC. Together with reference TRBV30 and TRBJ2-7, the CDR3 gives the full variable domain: SQTIHQWPATLVQPVGSPLSLECTVEGTSNPNLYWYRQAAGRGLQLLFYSVGIGQISSEVPQNLSASRPQDRQFILSSKKLLLSDSGFYLCAWSLEVSYEQYFGPGTRLTVT.

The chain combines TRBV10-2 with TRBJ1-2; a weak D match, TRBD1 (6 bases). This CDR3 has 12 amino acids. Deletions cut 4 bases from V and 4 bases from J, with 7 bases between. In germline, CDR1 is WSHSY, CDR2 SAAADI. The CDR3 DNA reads TGCGCCAGCAGTGCGGACAGCTATGGCTACACCTTC. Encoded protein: CASSADSYGYTF.

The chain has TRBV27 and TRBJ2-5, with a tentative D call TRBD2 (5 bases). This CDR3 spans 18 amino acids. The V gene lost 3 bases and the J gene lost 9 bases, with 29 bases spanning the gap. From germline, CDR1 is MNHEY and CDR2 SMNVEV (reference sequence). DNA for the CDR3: TGTGCCAGCAGTTTGGGCCTCCCCGGGGATCTGACCGGCTTATCCCAGTACTTC. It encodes CASSLGLPGDLTGLSQYF.

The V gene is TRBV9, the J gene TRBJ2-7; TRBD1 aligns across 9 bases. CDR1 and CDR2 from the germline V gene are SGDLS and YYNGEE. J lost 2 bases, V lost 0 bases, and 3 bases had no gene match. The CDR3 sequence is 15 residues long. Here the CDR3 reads CASSVEGQGTYEQYF. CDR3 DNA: TGTGCCAGCAGCGTAGAAGGACAGGGGACCTACGAGCAGTACTTC.

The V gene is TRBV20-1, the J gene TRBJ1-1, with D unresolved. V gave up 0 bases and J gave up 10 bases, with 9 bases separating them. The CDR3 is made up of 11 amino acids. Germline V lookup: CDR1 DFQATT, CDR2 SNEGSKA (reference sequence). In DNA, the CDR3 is TGCAGTGCTAGAGATCCAGGAGGAGCTTTCTTT. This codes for CSARDPGGAFF.

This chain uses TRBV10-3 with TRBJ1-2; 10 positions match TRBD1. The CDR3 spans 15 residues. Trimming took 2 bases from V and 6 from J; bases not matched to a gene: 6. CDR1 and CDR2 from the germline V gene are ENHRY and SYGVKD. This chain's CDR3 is CAISERGGQGDGYTF. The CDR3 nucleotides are TGTGCCATCAGTGAGAGGGGCGGACAGGGGGATGGCTACACCTTC.

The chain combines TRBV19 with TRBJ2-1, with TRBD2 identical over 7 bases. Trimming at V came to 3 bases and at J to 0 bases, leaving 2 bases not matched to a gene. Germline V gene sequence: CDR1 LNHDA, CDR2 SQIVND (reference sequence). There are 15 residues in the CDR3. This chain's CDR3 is CASSMWGGSYNEQFF. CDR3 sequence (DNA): TGTGCCAGTAGTATGTGGGGGGGCTCCTACAATGAGCAGTTCTTC.

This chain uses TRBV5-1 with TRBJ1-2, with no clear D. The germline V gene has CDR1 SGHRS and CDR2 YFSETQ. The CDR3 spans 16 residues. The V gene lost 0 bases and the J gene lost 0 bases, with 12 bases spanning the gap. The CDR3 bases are TGCGCCAGCAGCTTGGGAAGTTTAGCTCCTAACTATGGCTACACCTTC. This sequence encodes CASSLGSLAPNYGYTF. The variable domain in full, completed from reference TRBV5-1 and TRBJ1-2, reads KAGVTQTPRYLIKTRGQQVTLSCSPISGHRSVSWYQQTPGQGLQFLFEYFSETQRNKGNFPGRFSGRQFSNSRSEMNVSTLELGDSALYLCASSLGSLAPNYGYTFGSGTRLTVV.

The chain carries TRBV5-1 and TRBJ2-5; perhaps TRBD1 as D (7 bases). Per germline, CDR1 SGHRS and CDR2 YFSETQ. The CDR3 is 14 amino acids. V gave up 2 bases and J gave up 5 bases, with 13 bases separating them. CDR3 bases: TGCGCCAGCAGCTTATCTCCAGGGGGGGAGACCCAGTACTTC. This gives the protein CASSLSPGGETQYF.

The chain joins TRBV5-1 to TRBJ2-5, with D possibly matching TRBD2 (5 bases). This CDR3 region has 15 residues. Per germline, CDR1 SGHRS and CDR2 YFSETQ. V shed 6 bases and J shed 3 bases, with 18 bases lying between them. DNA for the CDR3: TGCGCCAGCATCGGTGAGGGCAGGTCCGAAGAGACCCAGTACTTC. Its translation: CASIGEGRSEETQYF.

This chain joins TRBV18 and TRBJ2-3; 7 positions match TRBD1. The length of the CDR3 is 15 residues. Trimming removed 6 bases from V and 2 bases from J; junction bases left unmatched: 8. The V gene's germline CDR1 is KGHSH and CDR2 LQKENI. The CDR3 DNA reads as TGTGCCAGCTCCCTGGGGACAGCATCCACAGATACGCAGTATTTT. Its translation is CASSLGTASTDTQYF.

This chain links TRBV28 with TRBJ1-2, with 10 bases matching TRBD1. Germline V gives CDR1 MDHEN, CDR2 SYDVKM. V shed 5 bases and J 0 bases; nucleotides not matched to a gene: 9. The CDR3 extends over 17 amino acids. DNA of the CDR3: TGTGCCAGCAGTGTCCCGGGACAGGGGCCCTCTAACTATGGCTACACCTTC. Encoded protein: CASSVPGQGPSNYGYTF.

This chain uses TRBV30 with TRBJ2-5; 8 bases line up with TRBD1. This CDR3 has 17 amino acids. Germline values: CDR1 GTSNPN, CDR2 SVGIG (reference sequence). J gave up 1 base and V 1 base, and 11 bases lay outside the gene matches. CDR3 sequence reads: CAWSARQGHTSQETQYF. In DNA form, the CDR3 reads TGTGCCTGGAGTGCCCGACAGGGGCATACCTCCCAAGAGACCCAGTACTTC.

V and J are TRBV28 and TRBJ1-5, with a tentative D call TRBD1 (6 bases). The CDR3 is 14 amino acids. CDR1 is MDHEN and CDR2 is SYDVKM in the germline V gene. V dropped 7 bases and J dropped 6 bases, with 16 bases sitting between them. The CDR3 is CASTWGPGAQPQHF. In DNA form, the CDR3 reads TGTGCCAGCACTTGGGGGCCCGGGGCTCAGCCCCAGCATTTT. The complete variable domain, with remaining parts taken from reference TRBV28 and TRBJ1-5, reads DVKVTQSSRYLVKRTGEKVFLECVQDMDHENMFWYRQDPGLGLRLIYFSYDVKMKEKGDIPEGYSVSREKKERFSLILESASTNQTSMYLCASTWGPGAQPQHFGDGTRLSIL.

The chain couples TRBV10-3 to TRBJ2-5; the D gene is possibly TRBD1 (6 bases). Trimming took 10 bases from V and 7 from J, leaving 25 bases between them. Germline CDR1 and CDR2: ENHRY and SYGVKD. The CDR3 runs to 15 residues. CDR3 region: CATEDPSGQQTTQYF. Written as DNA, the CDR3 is TGTGCCACCGAAGACCCGTCCGGACAGCAAACGACCCAGTACTTC.

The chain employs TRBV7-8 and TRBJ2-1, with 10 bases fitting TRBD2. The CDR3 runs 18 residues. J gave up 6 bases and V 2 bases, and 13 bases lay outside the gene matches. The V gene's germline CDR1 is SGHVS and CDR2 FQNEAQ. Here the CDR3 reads CASSLRSLAGVVGNEQFF. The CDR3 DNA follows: TGTGCCAGCAGCTTAAGGTCCCTAGCGGGAGTAGTGGGCAATGAGCAGTTCTTC.

The chain's CDR3 is CASSTPRDILLNYGYTF. The CDR3 DNA sequence: TGTGCCAGCAGCACCCCTAGGGACATACTATTAAACTATGGCTACACCTTC. The chain has TRBV7-9 and TRBJ1-2; tentatively, D is TRBD1 (6 bases). There are 17 residues in the CDR3. Between the trimmed V and J ends, which lost 5 bases and 2 bases, there was a span of 21 bases. CDR1 is SEHNR, CDR2 FQNEAQ, per germline (reference sequence).

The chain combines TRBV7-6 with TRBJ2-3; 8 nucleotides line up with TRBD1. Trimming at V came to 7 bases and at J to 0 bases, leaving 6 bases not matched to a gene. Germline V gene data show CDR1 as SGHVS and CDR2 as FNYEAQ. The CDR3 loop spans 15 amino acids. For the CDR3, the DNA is TGTGCCAGCACCTTGGGACAGGTCAGCACAGATACGCAGTATTTT. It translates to CASTLGQVSTDTQYF.

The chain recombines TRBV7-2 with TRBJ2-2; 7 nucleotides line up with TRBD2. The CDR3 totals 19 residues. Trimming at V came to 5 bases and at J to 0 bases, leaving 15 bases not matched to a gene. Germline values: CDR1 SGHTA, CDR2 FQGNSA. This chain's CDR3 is CASSRTMVILASNTGELFF. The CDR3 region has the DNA TGTGCCAGCAGCCGCACCATGGTGATACTAGCGTCGAACACCGGGGAGCTGTTTTTT.

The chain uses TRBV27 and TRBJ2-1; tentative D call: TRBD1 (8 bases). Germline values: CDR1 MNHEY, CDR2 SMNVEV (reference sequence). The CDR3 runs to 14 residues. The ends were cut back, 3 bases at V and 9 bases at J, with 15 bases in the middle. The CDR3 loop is CASSFLDREGEQFF. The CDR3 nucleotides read TGTGCCAGCAGTTTCCTGGACAGGGAGGGTGAGCAGTTCTTC.

CDR3 nucleotides: TGTGCCAGCAGCGTAGTGGACAGGGGGGATTCACCCCTCCACTTT. Residues: CASSVVDRGDSPLHF. The chain combines TRBV9 with TRBJ1-6, with 10 positions matching TRBD1. The V gene end was trimmed by 0 bases and the J gene end by 8 bases; junction bases not matched to a gene: 2. Germline V gene sequence: CDR1 SGDLS, CDR2 YYNGEE. This CDR3 contains 15 residues.

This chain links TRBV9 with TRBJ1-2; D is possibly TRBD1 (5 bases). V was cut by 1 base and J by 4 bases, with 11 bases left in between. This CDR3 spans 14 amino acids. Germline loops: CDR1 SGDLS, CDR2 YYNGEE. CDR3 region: CASSVQDRGYGYTF. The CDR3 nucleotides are TGTGCCAGCAGCGTACAAGACAGAGGCTATGGCTACACCTTC.

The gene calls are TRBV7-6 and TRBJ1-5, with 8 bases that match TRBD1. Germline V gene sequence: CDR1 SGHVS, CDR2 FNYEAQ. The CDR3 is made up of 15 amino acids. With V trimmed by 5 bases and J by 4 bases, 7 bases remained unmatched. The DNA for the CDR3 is TGTGCCAGCAGCCGGAGCAGGGGGCGAAATCAGCCCCAGCATTTT. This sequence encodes CASSRSRGRNQPQHF.

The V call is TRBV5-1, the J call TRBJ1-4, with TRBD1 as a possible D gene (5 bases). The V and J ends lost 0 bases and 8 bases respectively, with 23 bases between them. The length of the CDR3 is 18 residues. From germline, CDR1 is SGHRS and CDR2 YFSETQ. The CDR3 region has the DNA TGCGCCAGCAGCTTGGGAGACTTGGGGGTCGGGGGAGGAGAAAAACTGTTTTTT. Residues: CASSLGDLGVGGGEKLFF.

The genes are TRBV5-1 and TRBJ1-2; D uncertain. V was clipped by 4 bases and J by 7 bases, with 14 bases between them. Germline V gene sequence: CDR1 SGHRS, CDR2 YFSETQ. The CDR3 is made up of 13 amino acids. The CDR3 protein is CASSVGDLVGYTF. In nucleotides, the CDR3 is TGCGCCAGCAGCGTAGGAGATCTGGTTGGCTACACCTTC.